The 25 T cell receptor beta chains below come from one sample, sequenced in a study of CD8 T cells in Susac syndrome. The RNA input was roughly 0.45 to 1 ug, and it was reverse transcribed with random hexamers. MiXCR, applied by TCRdb to the immunoSEQ multiplex PCR reads, yields one record per CDR3 protein. The sample lists about 300,000 distinct CDR3 sequences; 89% were seen once. The sequenced material came from CD8+ T cells from PBMCs. The receptors derive from a human donor with multiple sclerosis.

The chain couples TRBV7-3 to TRBJ2-1; 10 positions agree with TRBD2. J gave up 9 bases and V 2 bases, and 7 bases lay outside the gene matches. This CDR3 is 15 amino acids long. Germline V gene lookup returns CDR1 SGHTA and CDR2 FQGTGA. Here the CDR3 DNA reads TGTGCCAGCAGCTTACTAGCGGGAGAGAGGAGTGAGCAGTTCTTC. Its translation: CASSLLAGERSEQFF.

The chain couples TRBV4-1 to TRBJ2-7; 10 bases map to TRBD2. The ends lost 1 base at V and 4 bases at J; junction bases unmatched: 4. Germline V CDR1 and CDR2: MGHRA, YSYEKL. CDR3 length: 15 amino acids. The CDR3 here is CASSQVPSGSYEQYF. CDR3 sequence (DNA): TGCGCCAGCAGCCAAGTCCCTAGCGGGAGTTACGAGCAGTACTTC.

V usage is TRBV12-3 or TRBV12-4 and J usage is TRBJ1-1; D possibly corresponds to TRBD1 (6 bases). Trimming removed 7 bases from V and 0 bases from J, with 21 bases in between. The CDR3 sequence is 17 residues long. CDR3 in DNA: TGTGCCAGCACTTCCGGGGCAGGGGCTCTCGTGAACACTGAAGCTTTCTTT. It codes for CASTSGAGALVNTEAFF.

This clonotype was observed once. The chain recombines TRBV10-3 with TRBJ2-2, with 9 bases fitting TRBD1. CDR1 and CDR2 from the germline V gene are ENHRY and SYGVKD. This CDR3 spans 15 amino acids. The ends lost 4 bases at V and 6 bases at J; junction bases unmatched: 6. The CDR3 sequence: CAISAIGQGSGELFF. The DNA of the CDR3 is TGTGCCATCAGTGCAATAGGACAGGGGTCCGGGGAGCTGTTTTTT.

This sequence joins TRBV30 and TRBJ1-2, with D possibly being TRBD1 (6 bases). The CDR3 contains 11 residues. Deletions cut 1 base from V and 8 bases from J, with 8 bases between. The germline CDR1 and CDR2 sequences are GTSNPN and SVGIG (reference sequence). The CDR3 sequence is CAWSEGGGYTF. The CDR3 DNA sequence: TGTGCCTGGAGTGAGGGGGGCGGCTACACCTTC.

This clonotype was seen only a few times. V gene TRBV28 combines with J gene TRBJ2-3, with TRBD1 identical over 7 bases. Trimming at V came to 5 bases and at J to 3 bases, leaving 8 bases not matched to a gene. This CDR3 has 15 residues. Per the germline V gene, CDR1 is MDHEN and CDR2 is SYDVKM. The CDR3 spells CASSLRQGDTDTQYF. As DNA, the CDR3 is TGTGCCAGCAGTCTCCGACAGGGTGATACAGATACGCAGTATTTT.

The chain is built from TRBV2 and TRBJ1-2, with D perhaps TRBD1 (5 bases). This CDR3 contains 14 residues. Germline CDR1 reads SNHLY; CDR2 reads FYNNEI. The V gene lost 6 bases and the J gene lost 4 bases, with 15 bases spanning the gap. Here the CDR3 DNA reads TGTGCCAGCAGCCCAGACTACAGGAGCTATGGCTACACCTTC. Amino acids: CASSPDYRSYGYTF.

The V call is TRBV15, the J call TRBJ2-1; the D is unclear. Germline CDR1 reads LNHNV; CDR2 reads YYDKDF (reference sequence). The CDR3 runs 12 residues. The V end was cut by 1 base, the J end by 9 bases, with 7 bases between. Here the CDR3 reads CATSRGGIEQFF. The CDR3 DNA sequence: TGTGCCACCAGCAGAGGTGGGATTGAGCAGTTCTTC.

The CDR3 bases are TGTGCCAGCAGCAGCGGACAGCTGACATTCTCTGGAAACACCATATATTTT. It yields the protein CASSSGQLTFSGNTIYF. The chain is built from TRBV6-1 and TRBJ1-3, with D perhaps TRBD1 (6 bases). CDR3 length: 17 residues. Germline CDR1 reads MNHNS; CDR2 reads SASEGT. Between the trimmed V and J ends, which lost 6 bases and 0 bases, there was a span of 18 bases.

This chain uses TRBV29-1 with TRBJ2-2; the D gene is possibly TRBD1 (6 bases). Germline lookup yields CDR1 SQVTM and CDR2 ANQGSEA. The CDR3 contains 14 residues. V was pared by 2 bases and J by 5 bases, with 12 bases between. The CDR3 sequence: CSVETGLGTGELFF. The CDR3 nucleotides read TGCAGCGTTGAAACAGGGTTAGGTACCGGGGAGCTGTTTTTT.

The rearrangement joins TRBV12-5 to TRBJ1-1; D unclear. Germline V CDR1 and CDR2: LGHNT, FRNRAP. CDR3 length: 12 residues. Trimming stripped 2 bases from V and 8 bases from J, with 9 bases between. The CDR3 DNA reads as TGTGCTAGTGGTTTGCCCAACCGAGAAGCTTTCTTT. Protein product: CASGLPNREAFF.

V gene TRBV9 combines with J gene TRBJ2-7; 12 nucleotides agree with TRBD2. CDR1 and CDR2 (germline): SGDLS, YYNGEE. This CDR3 spans 15 amino acids. V was clipped by 5 bases and J by 5 bases; unmatched bases: 8. Written as DNA, the CDR3 is TGTGCCAGCAGTCCCGGGACTAGCGGGTTCCACGAGCAGTACTTC. It encodes CASSPGTSGFHEQYF.

This chain's CDR3 is CSARNSGTQSYEQYF. The CDR3 region has the DNA TGCAGTGCTAGAAATTCCGGGACACAGTCCTACGAGCAGTACTTC. The V gene is TRBV20-1, the J gene TRBJ2-7; D may be TRBD1 (6 bases). V dropped 2 bases and J dropped 1 base, with 15 bases sitting between them. The germline V gene has CDR1 DFQATT and CDR2 SNEGSKA (reference sequence). There are 15 residues in the CDR3.

This chain connects TRBV13 to TRBJ2-3; possibly TRBD1 for D (6 bases). Germline V gene data show CDR1 as PRHDT and CDR2 as FYEKMQ (reference sequence). The CDR3 loop spans 13 amino acids. Trimming took off 5 bases at V and 6 bases at J, with 12 bases between the two ends. CDR3 protein: CASSLQGSDTQYF. As DNA, the CDR3 is TGTGCCAGCAGCCTACAGGGATCCGATACGCAGTATTTT. Together with reference TRBV13 and TRBJ2-3, the CDR3 gives the full variable domain: AAGVIQSPRHLIKEKRETATLKCYPIPRHDTVYWYQQGPGQDPQFLISFYEKMQSDKGSIPDRFSAQQFSDYHSELNMSSLELGDSALYFCASSLQGSDTQYFGPGTRLTVL.

The V call is TRBV4-3, the J call TRBJ2-5; D is perhaps TRBD2 (8 bases). The CDR3 length is 15 residues. Trimming shortened V by 3 bases and J by 5 bases, and 16 bases separated the two germline ends. CDR1 LGHNA and CDR2 YSLEER come from the germline V gene. CDR3 protein: CASSHRQGGGETQYF. The DNA of the CDR3 is TGCGCCAGCAGCCACCGACAGGGCGGGGGGGAGACCCAGTACTTC.

The CDR3 nucleotides are TGTGCCAGCAGAAATATTTTCAGGGGGCGGTCCTATGGCTACACCTTC. The encoded protein is CASRNIFRGRSYGYTF. V usage is TRBV27 and J usage is TRBJ1-2, with 8 bases lining up with TRBD1. This CDR3 spans 16 amino acids. The junction had 13 bases not matched to a gene; V was cut back by 6 bases and J by 4 bases. Germline CDR1 is MNHEY and CDR2 is SMNVEV (reference sequence).

This clonotype was recorded a few times. The chain employs TRBV9 and TRBJ1-2; maybe TRBD1 (5 bases). This CDR3 is 15 amino acids long. Germline CDR1 and CDR2: SGDLS and YYNGEE. V lost 3 bases to trimming and J lost 2 bases, with 14 bases between them. In nucleotides, the CDR3 is TGTGCCAGCAGCGAAACGATCCGGGACAACTATGGCTACACCTTC. Translated, it gives CASSETIRDNYGYTF. The full variable domain, completed using reference TRBV9 and TRBJ1-2, is DSGVTQTPKHLITATGQRVTLRCSPRSGDLSVYWYQQSLDQGLQFLIQYYNGEERAKGNILERFSAQQFPDLHSELNLSSLELGDSALYFCASSETIRDNYGYTFGSGTRLTVV.

The CDR3 bases are TGTGCCAGCAGTGAAAGTTTCGGGACAGGGACCACTGAAGCTTTCTTT. Amino acid sequence: CASSESFGTGTTEAFF. The chain has TRBV25-1 and TRBJ1-1; 9 bases are a match to TRBD1. V was clipped by 2 bases and J by 4 bases; unmatched bases: 8. The CDR3 consists of 16 residues. CDR1 and CDR2 (germline): MGHDK, SYGVNS.

The table lists this clonotype with a count of one. The chain links TRBV10-3 to TRBJ1-1, with D uncertain. CDR1 and CDR2 from the germline V gene are ENHRY and SYGVKD. V was pared by 0 bases and J by 0 bases, with 5 bases between. The CDR3 consists of 14 residues. CDR3 in DNA: TGTGCCATCAGTGAGTCGGGCATGAACACTGAAGCTTTCTTT. Encoded protein: CAISESGMNTEAFF.

J is TRBJ2-2 and V is TRBV4-3, with D possibly matching TRBD2 (5 bases). V lost 0 bases, J lost 1 base, and 6 bases lay in between. Germline V gene data show CDR1 as LGHNA and CDR2 as YSLEER. CDR3 length equals 15 residues. CDR3 sequence reads: CASSQDRGNTGELFF. The CDR3 nucleotides read TGCGCCAGCAGCCAAGACCGGGGGAACACCGGGGAGCTGTTTTTT.

The rearrangement joins TRBV7-6 to TRBJ2-3; a weak D match, TRBD2 (6 bases). Trimming stripped 1 base from V and 4 bases from J, with 9 bases between. CDR1 and CDR2 (germline): SGHVS, FNYEAQ. This CDR3 has 14 amino acids. The CDR3 sequence is CASSLGAGSDTQYF. CDR3 coding DNA: TGTGCCAGCAGCTTAGGGGCGGGGTCAGATACGCAGTATTTT.

V and J are TRBV28 and TRBJ2-7; 9 nucleotides line up with TRBD1. J was trimmed by 2 bases and V by 3 bases; bases with no gene match: 8. Germline V CDR1 and CDR2: MDHEN, SYDVKM. The CDR3 has 16 amino acids. The DNA of the CDR3 is TGTGCCAGCAGTTTTGGGTGGGGACAGGGAACCTACGAGCAGTACTTC. Its translation is CASSFGWGQGTYEQYF.

The chain employs TRBV12-3 or TRBV12-4 and TRBJ2-7; D might be TRBD2 (6 bases). V was shortened by 7 bases and J by 2 bases, with 15 bases between the two germline ends. This CDR3 has 14 amino acids. The CDR3 DNA reads TGTGCCAGCACCCCGACTCCGGGGGCCTACGAGCAGTACTTC. Translating it yields CASTPTPGAYEQYF.

The chain joins TRBV7-8 to TRBJ2-1; a weak D match, TRBD1 (5 bases). The CDR3 has 16 residues. In germline, CDR1 is SGHVS, CDR2 FQNEAQ. Trimming cost V 7 bases and J 6 bases, with 22 bases left between them. Here the CDR3 reads CASTPNEGHQGNEQFF. The CDR3 region has the DNA TGTGCCAGCACCCCTAACGAAGGGCATCAGGGCAATGAGCAGTTCTTC.

J is TRBJ1-3 and V is TRBV28, with D maybe TRBD1 (5 bases). V shed 11 bases and J shed 3 bases, with 14 bases lying between them. The CDR3 has 13 amino acids. Germline V gene sequence: CDR1 MDHEN, CDR2 SYDVKM. The CDR3 sequence: CASRMTVGNTIYF. As DNA, the CDR3 is TGTGCCTCCCGTATGACAGTTGGAAACACCATATATTTT.